The rows below give T cell receptor beta chains drawn from one sample of a study of T cells in localized non-small cell lung cancer. This table comes from immunoSEQ multiplex PCR, and its TCRdb copy is limited to in-frame clones, with some not included. In the table there are thousands of clones, under 25% of which are singletons. The sequences come from lung tumor tissue, collected before any cancer treatment. The origin of the receptors is a male donor at least 60 years old with stage III squamous cell lung carcinoma. Both conserved end residues are part of each CDR3. A D gene is named only where the DNA matches it firmly. Only some rows state a clone size, as once, few, many or a class for expanded clones.

d_gene	abundance	v_gene	j_gene	CDR3aa	CDR3nt
-	medium-sized	TRBV9	TRBJ1-1	CASSVEDLNTEAFF	TGTGCCAGCAGCGTAGAAGACCTGAACACTGAAGCTTTCTTT
-	few	TRBV6-8	TRBJ2-3	CASSYVSGADTQYF	TGTGCCAGCAGTTACGTGTCAGGGGCAGATACGCAGTATTTT
-	-	TRBV14	TRBJ2-7	CASSRISYEQYF	TGTGCCAGCAGCCGAATCTCCTACGAGCAGTACTTC
TRBD2	medium-sized	TRBV11-3	TRBJ2-1	CASSLVSGGVNEQFF	TGTGCCAGCAGCTTAGTTAGCGGGGGGGTGAATGAGCAGTTCTTC
-	-	TRBV7-4	TRBJ2-5	CASSLTPQETQYF	TGTGCCAGCAGCTTAACGCCCCAAGAGACCCAGTACTTC
TRBD1	few	TRBV19	TRBJ1-6	CASSTRSGQGINSPLHF	TGTGCCAGTAGTACCCGGTCTGGACAGGGGATTAATTCACCCCTCCACTTT
-	few	TRBV9	TRBJ1-5	CASSPGGTAGYQPQHF	TGTGCCAGCAGCCCCGGGGGGACGGCAGGTTATCAGCCCCAGCATTTT
TRBD1	large	TRBV6-8	TRBJ2-7	CASSAQGGYEQYF	TGTGCCAGCAGTGCACAGGGGGGCTACGAGCAGTACTTC
-	-	TRBV10-2	TRBJ1-1	CASSSGEIEAFF	TGCGCCAGCAGTTCCGGGGAGATTGAAGCTTTCTTT
-	-	TRBV10-3	TRBJ2-1	CAISETPDSPFYNEQFF	TGTGCCATCAGTGAGACCCCGGACTCGCCCTTTTACAATGAGCAGTTCTTC
TRBD2	few	TRBV9	TRBJ2-3	CASSAPSAGVEYF	TGTGCCAGCAGCGCCCCCTCAGCGGGGGTGGAGTATTTT
-	-	TRBV5-1	TRBJ2-1	CASSPRGNLYNEQFF	TGCGCCAGCAGCCCGCGAGGCAACTTATACAATGAGCAGTTCTTC